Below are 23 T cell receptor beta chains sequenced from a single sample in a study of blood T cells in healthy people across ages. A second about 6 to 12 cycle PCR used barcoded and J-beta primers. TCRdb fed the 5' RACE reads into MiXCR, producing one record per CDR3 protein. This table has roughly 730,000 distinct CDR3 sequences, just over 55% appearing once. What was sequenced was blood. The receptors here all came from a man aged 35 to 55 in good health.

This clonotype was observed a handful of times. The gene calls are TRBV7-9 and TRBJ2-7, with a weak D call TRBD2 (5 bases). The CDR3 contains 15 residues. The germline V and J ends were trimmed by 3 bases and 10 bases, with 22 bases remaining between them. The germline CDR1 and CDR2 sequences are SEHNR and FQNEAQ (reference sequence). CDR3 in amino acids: CASSFFTGSEEAQYF. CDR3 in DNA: TGTGCCAGCAGCTTCTTTACGGGATCTGAGGAGGCCCAGTACTTC.

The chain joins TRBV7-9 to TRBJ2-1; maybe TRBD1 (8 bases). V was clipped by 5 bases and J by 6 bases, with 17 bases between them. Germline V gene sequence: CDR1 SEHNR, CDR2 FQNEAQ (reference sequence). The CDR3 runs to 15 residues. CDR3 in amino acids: CASSVTGGGFNEQFF. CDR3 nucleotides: TGTGCCAGCAGCGTCACAGGGGGGGGGTTCAATGAGCAGTTCTTC.

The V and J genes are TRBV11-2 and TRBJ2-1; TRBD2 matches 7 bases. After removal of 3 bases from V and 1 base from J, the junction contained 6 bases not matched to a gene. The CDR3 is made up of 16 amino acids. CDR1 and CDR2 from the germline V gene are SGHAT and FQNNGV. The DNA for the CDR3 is TGTGCCAGCAGCTTCCAAAGCGGGGAATCCTACAATGAGCAGTTCTTC. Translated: CASSFQSGESYNEQFF.

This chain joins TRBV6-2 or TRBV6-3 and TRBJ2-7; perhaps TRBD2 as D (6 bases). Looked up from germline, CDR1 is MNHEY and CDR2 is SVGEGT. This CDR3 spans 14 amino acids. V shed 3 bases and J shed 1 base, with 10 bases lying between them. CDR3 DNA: TGTGCCAGCAGTTATACGGGACTTTCCTACGAGCAGTACTTC. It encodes CASSYTGLSYEQYF.

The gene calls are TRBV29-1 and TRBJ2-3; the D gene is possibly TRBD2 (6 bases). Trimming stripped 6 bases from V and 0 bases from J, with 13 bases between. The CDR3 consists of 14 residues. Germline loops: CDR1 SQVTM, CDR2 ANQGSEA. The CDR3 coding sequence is TGCAGCGTCGCGGACTACCCTAGCACAGATACGCAGTATTTT. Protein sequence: CSVADYPSTDTQYF.

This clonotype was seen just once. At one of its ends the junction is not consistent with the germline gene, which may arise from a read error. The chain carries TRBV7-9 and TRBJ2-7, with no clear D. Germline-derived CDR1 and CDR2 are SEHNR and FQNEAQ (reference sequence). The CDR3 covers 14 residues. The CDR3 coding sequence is TGTTCCAGCAGCTTAGCCCACAACGCCTACGAGCAGTACTTC. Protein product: CSSSLAHNAYEQYF.

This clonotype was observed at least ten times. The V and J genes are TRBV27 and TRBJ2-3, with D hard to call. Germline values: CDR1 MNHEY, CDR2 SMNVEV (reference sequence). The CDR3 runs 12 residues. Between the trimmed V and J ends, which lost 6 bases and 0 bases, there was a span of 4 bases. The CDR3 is CASSPSTDTQYF. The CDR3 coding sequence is TGTGCCAGCAGCCCAAGCACAGATACGCAGTATTTT.

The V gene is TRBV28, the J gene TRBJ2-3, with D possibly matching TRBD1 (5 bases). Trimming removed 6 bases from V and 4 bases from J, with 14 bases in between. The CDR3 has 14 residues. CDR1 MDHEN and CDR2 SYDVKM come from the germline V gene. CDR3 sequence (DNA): TGTGCCAGCAGGCAATCAGGGTTCTCAGATACGCAGTATTTT. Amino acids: CASRQSGFSDTQYF.

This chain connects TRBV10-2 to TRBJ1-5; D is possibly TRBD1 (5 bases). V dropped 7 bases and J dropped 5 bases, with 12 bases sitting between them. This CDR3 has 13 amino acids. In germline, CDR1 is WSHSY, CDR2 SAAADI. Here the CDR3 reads CASKSGKDQPQHF. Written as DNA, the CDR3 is TGCGCCAGCAAATCAGGGAAGGATCAGCCCCAGCATTTT.

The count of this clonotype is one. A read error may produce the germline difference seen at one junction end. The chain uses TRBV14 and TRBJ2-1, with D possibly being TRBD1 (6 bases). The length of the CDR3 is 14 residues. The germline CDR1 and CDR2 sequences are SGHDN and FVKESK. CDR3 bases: TGTGCCGGCAGCCAAGGGGGCTCCTACAATGAGCAGTTCTTC. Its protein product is CAGSQGGSYNEQFF. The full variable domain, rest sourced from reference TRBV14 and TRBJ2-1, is EAGVTQFPSHSVIEKGQTVTLRCDPISGHDNLYWYRRVMGKEIKFLLHFVKESKQDESGMPNNRFLAERTGGTYSTLKVQPAELEDSGVYFCAGSQGGSYNEQFFGPGTRLTVL.

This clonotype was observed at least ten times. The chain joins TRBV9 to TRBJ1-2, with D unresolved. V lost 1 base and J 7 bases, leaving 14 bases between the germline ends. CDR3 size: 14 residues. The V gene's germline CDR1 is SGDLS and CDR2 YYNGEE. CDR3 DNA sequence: TGTGCCAGCAGCGTACCGAACAGTTTCTCTGGCTACACCTTC. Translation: CASSVPNSFSGYTF.

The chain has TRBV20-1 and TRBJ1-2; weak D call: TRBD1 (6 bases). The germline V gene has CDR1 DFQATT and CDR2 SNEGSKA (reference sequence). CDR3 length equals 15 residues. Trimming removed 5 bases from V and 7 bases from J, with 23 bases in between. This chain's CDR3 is CSAPGGRGGRGGYTF. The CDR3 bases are TGCAGTGCTCCAGGAGGCAGGGGAGGACGGGGTGGCTACACCTTC.

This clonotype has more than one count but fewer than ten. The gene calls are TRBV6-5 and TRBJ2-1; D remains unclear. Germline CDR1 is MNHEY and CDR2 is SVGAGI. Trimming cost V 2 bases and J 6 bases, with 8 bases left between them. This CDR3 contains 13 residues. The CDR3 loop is CASSYRSSNEQFF. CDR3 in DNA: TGTGCCAGCAGTTACCGAAGCTCCAATGAGCAGTTCTTC.

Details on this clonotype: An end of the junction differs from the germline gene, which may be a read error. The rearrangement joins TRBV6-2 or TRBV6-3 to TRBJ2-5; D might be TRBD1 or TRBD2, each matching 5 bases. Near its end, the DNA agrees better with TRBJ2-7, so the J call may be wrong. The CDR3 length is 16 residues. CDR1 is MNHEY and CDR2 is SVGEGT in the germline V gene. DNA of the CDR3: TGTGCCAACAGTTACTACCACGGGACGGCTACCTACGAGCAGTACTTC. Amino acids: CANSYYHGTATYEQYF.

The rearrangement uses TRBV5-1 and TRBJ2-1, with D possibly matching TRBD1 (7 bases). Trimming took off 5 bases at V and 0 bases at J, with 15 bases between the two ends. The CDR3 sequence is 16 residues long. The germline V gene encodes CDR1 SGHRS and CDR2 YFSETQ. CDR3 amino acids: CASRDGGTVSYNEQFF. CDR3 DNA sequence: TGCGCCAGCAGAGACGGAGGGACAGTCTCCTACAATGAGCAGTTCTTC.

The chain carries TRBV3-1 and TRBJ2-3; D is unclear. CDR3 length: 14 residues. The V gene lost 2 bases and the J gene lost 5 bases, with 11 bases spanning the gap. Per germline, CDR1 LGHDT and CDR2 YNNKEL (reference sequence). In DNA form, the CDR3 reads TGTGCCAGCAGCCAATCCTGGGGTGGAGATACGCAGTATTTT. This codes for CASSQSWGGDTQYF.

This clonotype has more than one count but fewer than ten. The CDR3 nucleotides are TGTGCCAGCAGTGACGGCCCGGCCCCCTATGGCTACACCTTC. Translated, it gives CASSDGPAPYGYTF. The chain links TRBV6-4 to TRBJ1-2; D is undetermined. The V end lost 2 bases, the J end lost 4 bases, and 11 bases lay between the germline ends. The CDR3 is made up of 14 amino acids. Germline CDR1 MRHNA, CDR2 SNTAGT.

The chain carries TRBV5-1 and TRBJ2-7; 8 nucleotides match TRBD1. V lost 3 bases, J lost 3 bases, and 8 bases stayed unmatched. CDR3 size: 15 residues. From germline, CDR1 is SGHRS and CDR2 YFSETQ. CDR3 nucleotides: TGCGCCAGCAGCTCGAATGGAGGACAGGGCTACGAGCAGTACTTC. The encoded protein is CASSSNGGQGYEQYF.

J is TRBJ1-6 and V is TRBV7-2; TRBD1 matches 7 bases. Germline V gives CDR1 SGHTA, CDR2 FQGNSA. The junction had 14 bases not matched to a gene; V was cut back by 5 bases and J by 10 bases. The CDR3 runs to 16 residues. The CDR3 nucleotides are TGTGCCAGCAGCGACATCCCGGGACAGATTCGATCACCCCTCCACTTT. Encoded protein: CASSDIPGQIRSPLHF.

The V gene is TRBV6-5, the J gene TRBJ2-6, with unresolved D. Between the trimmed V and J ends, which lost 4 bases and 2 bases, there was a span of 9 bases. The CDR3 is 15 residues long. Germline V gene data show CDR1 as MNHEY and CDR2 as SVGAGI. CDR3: CASSSQSPGANVLTF. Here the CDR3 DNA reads TGTGCCAGCAGTTCCCAGTCGCCTGGGGCCAACGTCCTGACTTTC.

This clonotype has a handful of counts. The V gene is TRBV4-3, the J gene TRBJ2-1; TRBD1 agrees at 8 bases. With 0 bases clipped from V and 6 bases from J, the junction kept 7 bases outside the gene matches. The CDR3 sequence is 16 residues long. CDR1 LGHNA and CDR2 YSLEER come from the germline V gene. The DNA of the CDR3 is TGCGCCAGCAGCCAAGATTTAGGACAGGGTGGCAATGAGCAGTTCTTC. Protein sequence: CASSQDLGQGGNEQFF.

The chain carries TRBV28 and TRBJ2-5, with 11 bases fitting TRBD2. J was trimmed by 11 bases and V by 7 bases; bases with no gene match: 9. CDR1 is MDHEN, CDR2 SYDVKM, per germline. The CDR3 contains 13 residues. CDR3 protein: CASIKPGLAEQYF. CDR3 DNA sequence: TGTGCCAGCATTAAGCCGGGACTAGCGGAGCAGTACTTC.

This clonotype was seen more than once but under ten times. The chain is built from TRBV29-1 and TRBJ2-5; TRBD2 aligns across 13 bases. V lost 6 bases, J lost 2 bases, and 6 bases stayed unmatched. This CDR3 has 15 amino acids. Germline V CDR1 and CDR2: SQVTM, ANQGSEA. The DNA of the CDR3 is TGCAGCGTCTTCGGGACTAGCGGGAAGCAAGAGACCCAGTACTTC. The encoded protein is CSVFGTSGKQETQYF.